This T cell receptor beta chain is from a study of T-cell reconstitution after alpha-beta-depleted transplantation in children. Broader study findings: The origin of alpha-beta T cells about two months after transplant was reportedly several hundred expanded graft clones.

The sample holds one count of this clonotype. Its specificity is unknown. V lost 4 bases, J lost 5 bases, and 7 bases stayed unmatched. Germline V lookup: CDR1 MGHRA, CDR2 YSYEKL. CDR3 length equals 15 residues. It was with unique molecular identifiers that the TCRbeta library was prepared. TCRdb used MiXCR to reprocess the PCR reads, holding one entry per CDR3 protein. The sample carries about a million distinct CDR3 sequences, around 30% recorded once. The receptor was derived from a boy younger than two who had a stem cell transplant for SCID, so the T cells may come from the graft donor. This rearrangement joins TRBV4-1 to TRBJ2-1; 8 bases agree with TRBD2. Specimen: PBMCs, mostly from graft donor cells, collected 360 days after TCRalphabeta/CD19-depleted stem cell transplant. The CDR3 loop reads CASSPKRGYHNEQFF. Here the CDR3 DNA reads TGCGCCAGCAGCCCTAAGCGGGGGTACCACAATGAGCAGTTCTTC.